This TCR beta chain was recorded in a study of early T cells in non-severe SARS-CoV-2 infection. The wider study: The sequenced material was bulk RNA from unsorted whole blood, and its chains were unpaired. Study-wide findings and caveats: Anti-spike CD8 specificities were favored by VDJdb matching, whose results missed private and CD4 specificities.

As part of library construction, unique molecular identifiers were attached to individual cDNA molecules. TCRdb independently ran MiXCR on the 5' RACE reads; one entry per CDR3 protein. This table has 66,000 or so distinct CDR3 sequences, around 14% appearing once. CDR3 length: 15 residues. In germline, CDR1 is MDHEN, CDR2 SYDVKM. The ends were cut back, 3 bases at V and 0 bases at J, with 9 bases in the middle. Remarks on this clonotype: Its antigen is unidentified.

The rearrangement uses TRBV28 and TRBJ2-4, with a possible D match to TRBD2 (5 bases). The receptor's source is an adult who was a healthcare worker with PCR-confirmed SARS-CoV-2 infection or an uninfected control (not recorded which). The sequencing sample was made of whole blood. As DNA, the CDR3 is TGTGCCAGCAGTTTGAGGGTGTTAGCCAAAAACATTCAGTACTTC. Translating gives CASSLRVLAKNIQYF.